Detailed here is one T cell receptor beta chain. V was clipped by 1 base and J by 0 bases, with 16 bases between them. CDR3 size: 19 residues. Germline loops: CDR1 KGHSH, CDR2 LQKENI. In the authors' methods: For nucleated cells, counts were estimated from reference gene primer amplification. Produced via immunoSEQ multiplex PCR; TCRdb's table is partial and in-frame only. Clone size and V and J calls were adopted from that table, with D and trimming inferred from the DNA. Of around 100,000 clones in the sample, around 83% were seen once. This entry comes from a study of blood T cell repertoires in COVID-19. Study summary: PBMCs, B-cell-depleted T cells, or T cells provided the cDNA or gDNA that made up the material.

Sequenced: peripheral blood. The sequence was collected from a human donor in a cohort sampled during active COVID-19. The genes are TRBV18 and TRBJ2-6; D may be TRBD1 (6 bases). CDR3 sequence reads: CASSPLTGTGISGANVLTF. The CDR3 DNA follows: TGTGCCAGCTCACCACTAACCGGAACAGGGATCTCTGGGGCCAACGTCCTGACTTTC.